These T cell receptor beta chains were read from a single sample in a study of cytomegalovirus exposure and HLA in healthy donors. The protocol was immunoSEQ multiplex PCR, while the TCRdb copy is restricted to in-frame clones and leaves out a portion. Of roughly 140,000 clones in the sample, around 80% were seen once. The material sequenced was PBMCs. The source of these receptors is a man aged 35 to 55 in good health and CMV-seropositive. Each CDR3 is given with its conserved first and last residue. Each record gives: CDR3 length, V gene, clone size, J gene, D gene, CDR3 protein, CDR3 DNA. A D gene is named only where the DNA matches it firmly. A clone size is listed for some rows: how often the clone was seen (once, few, many), or a class if it is expanded.

len: 17; v_gene: TRBV19; abundance: .; j_gene: TRBJ1-5; d_gene: TRBD1; CDR3aa: CASSGRDRGLGNQPQHF; CDR3nt: TGTGCCAGTAGCGGCCGGGACAGGGGGCTCGGAAATCAGCCCCAGCATTTT
len: 16; v_gene: TRBV5-1; abundance: .; j_gene: TRBJ2-5; d_gene: .; CDR3aa: CASSPKWDTGQETQYF; CDR3nt: TGCGCCAGCAGCCCAAAATGGGACACAGGGCAAGAGACCCAGTACTTC
len: 13; v_gene: TRBV2; abundance: .; j_gene: TRBJ1-6; d_gene: TRBD1; CDR3aa: CAGRTGADSPLHF; CDR3nt: TGTGCCGGCAGGACAGGGGCGGATTCACCCCTCCACTTT
len: 14; v_gene: TRBV5-4; abundance: once; j_gene: TRBJ1-5; d_gene: .; CDR3aa: CASSSGGSNQPQHF; CDR3nt: TGTGCCAGCAGCTCCGGGGGGAGCAATCAGCCCCAGCATTTT
len: 15; v_gene: TRBV5-4; abundance: .; j_gene: TRBJ1-1; d_gene: TRBD1; CDR3aa: CASSLDPTGDTEAFF; CDR3nt: TGTGCCAGCAGTTTGGACCCTACAGGGGACACTGAAGCTTTCTTT
len: 16; v_gene: TRBV5-6; abundance: few; j_gene: TRBJ2-1; d_gene: .; CDR3aa: CASSLALANSYNEQFF; CDR3nt: TGTGCCAGCAGCTTGGCCCTAGCGAACTCCTACAATGAGCAGTTCTTC
len: 16; v_gene: TRBV30; abundance: few; j_gene: TRBJ1-1; d_gene: .; CDR3aa: CAWREYPRGSSQKAFF; CDR3nt: TGTGCCTGGAGGGAATACCCCAGGGGTTCTTCACAGAAAGCTTTCTTT
len: 14; v_gene: TRBV7-2; abundance: .; j_gene: TRBJ1-5; d_gene: .; CDR3aa: CASSPRGGDQPQHF; CDR3nt: TGTGCCAGCAGCCCTCGTGGTGGAGATCAGCCCCAGCATTTT
len: 17; v_gene: TRBV9; abundance: .; j_gene: TRBJ2-2; d_gene: TRBD1; CDR3aa: CASSPNRVTGTHGELFF; CDR3nt: TGTGCCAGCAGCCCCAATCGCGTGACAGGGACCCACGGGGAGCTGTTTTTT
len: 15; v_gene: TRBV2; abundance: .; j_gene: TRBJ1-2; d_gene: .; CDR3aa: CASSEDGGALYGYTF; CDR3nt: TGTGCCAGCAGTGAAGACGGGGGGGCCCTCTATGGCTACACCTTC
len: 15; v_gene: TRBV4-3; abundance: .; j_gene: TRBJ2-1; d_gene: .; CDR3aa: CASSQAGKSYNEQFF; CDR3nt: TGCGCCAGCAGCCAAGCAGGGAAGTCCTACAATGAGCAGTTCTTC
len: 19; v_gene: TRBV11-3; abundance: .; j_gene: TRBJ2-7; d_gene: .; CDR3aa: CASHSRWCYQQWSSYEQYF; CDR3nt: TGTGCCAGCCACTCACGGTGGTGCTACCAACAATGGAGCTCCTACGAGCAGTACTTC
len: 13; v_gene: TRBV5-6; abundance: .; j_gene: TRBJ2-1; d_gene: TRBD1; CDR3aa: CASSWDRGNEQFF; CDR3nt: TGTGCCAGCAGCTGGGACAGGGGCAATGAGCAGTTCTTC
len: 14; v_gene: TRBV5-1; abundance: .; j_gene: TRBJ1-4; d_gene: .; CDR3aa: CASSFGPTGEKLFF; CDR3nt: TGCGCCAGCAGCTTTGGACCTACAGGAGAAAAACTGTTTTTT
len: 16; v_gene: TRBV19; abundance: .; j_gene: TRBJ1-2; d_gene: TRBD1; CDR3aa: CASIPGGQGLFYGYTF; CDR3nt: TGTGCCAGTATTCCCGGAGGACAGGGTTTGTTCTATGGCTACACCTTC
len: 15; v_gene: TRBV7-9; abundance: once; j_gene: TRBJ2-7; d_gene: TRBD2; CDR3aa: CASSATSGSWHEQYF; CDR3nt: TGTGCCAGCAGCGCAACTAGCGGGAGTTGGCACGAGCAGTACTTC
len: 13; v_gene: TRBV7-9; abundance: .; j_gene: TRBJ2-6; d_gene: .; CDR3aa: CASSLYGANVLTF; CDR3nt: TGTGCCAGCAGCTTATATGGGGCCAACGTCCTGACTTTC
len: 13; v_gene: TRBV19; abundance: .; j_gene: TRBJ2-5; d_gene: .; CDR3aa: CASSIRGQETQYF; CDR3nt: TGTGCCAGTAGTATCCGGGGCCAAGAGACCCAGTACTTC
len: 15; v_gene: TRBV30; abundance: .; j_gene: TRBJ2-3; d_gene: TRBD2; CDR3aa: CAWSGLAGRGDTQYF; CDR3nt: TGTGCCTGGAGTGGACTAGCGGGACGGGGAGATACGCAGTATTTT
len: 15; v_gene: TRBV7-9; abundance: few; j_gene: TRBJ2-7; d_gene: TRBD2; CDR3aa: CASSGTSGPTYEQYF; CDR3nt: TGTGCCAGCAGCGGGACTAGCGGGCCCACCTACGAGCAGTACTTC
len: 13; v_gene: TRBV6-1; abundance: .; j_gene: TRBJ1-2; d_gene: TRBD1; CDR3aa: CASSGTGLYGYTF; CDR3nt: TGTGCCAGCAGCGGGACAGGCCTATATGGCTACACCTTC
len: 16; v_gene: TRBV21-1; abundance: few; j_gene: TRBJ1-5; d_gene: .; CDR3aa: CASSNAGTGAGQPQHF; CDR3nt: TGTGCCAGCAGCAACGCCGGGACAGGGGCAGGGCAGCCCCAGCATTTT
len: 17; v_gene: TRBV7-9; abundance: .; j_gene: TRBJ1-5; d_gene: TRBD1; CDR3aa: CASSVTTGGVMDQPQHF; CDR3nt: TGTGCCAGCAGCGTCACTACAGGGGGCGTAATGGATCAGCCCCAGCATTTT
len: 15; v_gene: TRBV11-3; abundance: once; j_gene: TRBJ2-5; d_gene: TRBD2; CDR3aa: CASSLVAGVGETQYF; CDR3nt: TGTGCCAGCAGCTTAGTAGCGGGAGTGGGAGAGACCCAGTACTTC
len: 15; v_gene: TRBV7-8; abundance: once; j_gene: TRBJ1-5; d_gene: TRBD1; CDR3aa: CASSLGTGYNQPQHF; CDR3nt: TGTGCCAGCAGCTTAGGGACAGGGTACAATCAGCCCCAGCATTTT
len: 15; v_gene: TRBV19; abundance: .; j_gene: TRBJ2-7; d_gene: .; CDR3aa: CASSIGSGLSYEQYF; CDR3nt: TGTGCCAGTAGTATAGGGAGCGGACTATCCTACGAGCAGTACTTC
len: 14; v_gene: TRBV5-4; abundance: .; j_gene: TRBJ2-4; d_gene: TRBD1; CDR3aa: CASRQQGGKNIQYF; CDR3nt: TGTGCCAGCAGACAACAGGGGGGCAAAAACATTCAGTACTTC
len: 15; v_gene: TRBV7-9; abundance: few; j_gene: TRBJ1-5; d_gene: .; CDR3aa: CASSFNGYSNQPQHF; CDR3nt: TGTGCCAGCAGCTTCAACGGTTATAGCAATCAGCCCCAGCATTTT
len: 14; v_gene: TRBV5-1; abundance: .; j_gene: TRBJ2-3; d_gene: .; CDR3aa: CASSWTTGTDTQYF; CDR3nt: TGCGCCAGCAGCTGGACTACCGGCACAGATACGCAGTATTTT
len: 14; v_gene: TRBV7-9; abundance: .; j_gene: TRBJ1-4; d_gene: TRBD1; CDR3aa: CASSRGQFNEKLFF; CDR3nt: TGTGCCAGCAGCCGGGGACAGTTTAATGAAAAACTGTTTTTT
len: 13; v_gene: TRBV9; abundance: .; j_gene: TRBJ2-1; d_gene: .; CDR3aa: CASSVGSINEQFF; CDR3nt: TGTGCCAGCAGCGTCGGTAGCATTAATGAGCAGTTCTTC
len: 12; v_gene: TRBV19; abundance: .; j_gene: TRBJ2-1; d_gene: .; CDR3aa: CASSITGIEQFF; CDR3nt: TGTGCCAGTAGTATCACAGGGATTGAGCAGTTCTTC
len: 15; v_gene: TRBV13; abundance: .; j_gene: TRBJ2-3; d_gene: TRBD2; CDR3aa: CASSLLAGGRLTQYF; CDR3nt: TGTGCCAGCAGCTTACTAGCGGGGGGCCGCTTAACGCAGTATTTT
len: 14; v_gene: TRBV5-1; abundance: .; j_gene: TRBJ1-2; d_gene: .; CDR3aa: CASSLGGNNYGYTF; CDR3nt: TGCGCCAGCAGCTTGGGCGGAAACAACTATGGCTACACCTTC
len: 18; v_gene: TRBV15; abundance: .; j_gene: TRBJ2-3; d_gene: TRBD2; CDR3aa: CATSRGLAGGRRTDTQYF; CDR3nt: TGTGCCACCAGCAGGGGACTAGCGGGGGGGCGGAGGACAGATACGCAGTATTTT
len: 16; v_gene: TRBV7-9; abundance: once; j_gene: TRBJ2-3; d_gene: TRBD2; CDR3aa: CASSPPGGASTDTQYF; CDR3nt: TGTGCCAGCAGCCCGCCGGGAGGGGCAAGCACAGATACGCAGTATTTT
len: 13; v_gene: TRBV2; abundance: .; j_gene: TRBJ2-2; d_gene: .; CDR3aa: CASRGWDTGELFF; CDR3nt: TGTGCCAGCCGCGGATGGGACACCGGGGAGCTGTTTTTT
len: 14; v_gene: TRBV7-8; abundance: .; j_gene: TRBJ1-2; d_gene: .; CDR3aa: CASSFSTSAYGYTF; CDR3nt: TGTGCCAGCAGCTTTTCGACATCTGCCTATGGCTACACCTTC
len: 14; v_gene: TRBV27; abundance: .; j_gene: TRBJ2-7; d_gene: TRBD2; CDR3aa: CASSFSTSGYEQYF; CDR3nt: TGTGCCAGCAGTTTCTCGACTAGCGGCTACGAGCAGTACTTC
len: 15; v_gene: TRBV7-7; abundance: .; j_gene: TRBJ2-5; d_gene: TRBD1; CDR3aa: CASSRGTGGRETQYF; CDR3nt: TGTGCTAGCAGCCGTGGGACAGGTGGAAGAGAGACCCAGTACTTC
len: 14; v_gene: TRBV5-4; abundance: .; j_gene: TRBJ2-3; d_gene: .; CDR3aa: CASTGATSTDTQYF; CDR3nt: TGTGCCAGCACAGGGGCGACTAGCACAGATACGCAGTATTTT
len: 13; v_gene: TRBV6-5; abundance: few; j_gene: TRBJ1-1; d_gene: .; CDR3aa: CASSYSIGTEAFF; CDR3nt: TGTGCCAGCAGTTACTCTATCGGCACTGAAGCTTTCTTT
len: 19; v_gene: TRBV4-2; abundance: .; j_gene: TRBJ2-1; d_gene: TRBD2; CDR3aa: CASSQEGTSGRASYNEQFF; CDR3nt: TGTGCCAGCAGCCAAGAAGGGACTAGCGGGAGGGCGTCCTACAATGAGCAGTTCTTC
len: 15; v_gene: TRBV18; abundance: once; j_gene: TRBJ2-7; d_gene: TRBD1; CDR3aa: CASSKTGGINDEQYF; CDR3nt: TGTGCCAGCTCAAAGACAGGGGGGATTAACGACGAGCAGTACTTC
len: 14; v_gene: TRBV29-1; abundance: .; j_gene: TRBJ1-5; d_gene: TRBD1; CDR3aa: CSVAPGGSNQPQHF; CDR3nt: TGCAGCGTAGCCCCAGGGGGGAGCAATCAGCCCCAGCATTTT
len: 15; v_gene: TRBV7-9; abundance: .; j_gene: TRBJ2-5; d_gene: TRBD1; CDR3aa: CASSLGAGGKETQYF; CDR3nt: TGTGCCAGCAGCTTAGGGGCAGGGGGCAAAGAGACCCAGTACTTC
len: 15; v_gene: TRBV5-1; abundance: .; j_gene: TRBJ2-5; d_gene: .; CDR3aa: CASSLAGGRGETQYF; CDR3nt: TGCGCCAGCAGCTTGGCCGGGGGTCGAGGGGAGACCCAGTACTTC
len: 16; v_gene: TRBV30; abundance: .; j_gene: TRBJ1-1; d_gene: .; CDR3aa: CAWSVLTTGLNTEAFF; CDR3nt: TGTGCCTGGAGTGTACTTACTACAGGTCTGAACACTGAAGCTTTCTTT
len: 17; v_gene: TRBV15; abundance: .; j_gene: TRBJ2-1; d_gene: .; CDR3aa: CATSRERAPGSYNEQFF; CDR3nt: TGTGCCACCAGCAGGGAGAGGGCGCCGGGCTCCTACAATGAGCAGTTCTTC
len: 16; v_gene: TRBV4-2; abundance: .; j_gene: TRBJ2-3; d_gene: .; CDR3aa: CASSSRTRSGIDTQYF; CDR3nt: TGTGCCAGCAGCAGCCGGACCCGGTCGGGAATCGATACGCAGTATTTT
len: 15; v_gene: TRBV4-2; abundance: .; j_gene: TRBJ2-7; d_gene: .; CDR3aa: CASSRGGIDSYEQYF; CDR3nt: TGTGCCAGCAGCCGTGGCGGGATCGACTCCTACGAGCAGTACTTC
len: 15; v_gene: TRBV18; abundance: once; j_gene: TRBJ1-5; d_gene: TRBD1; CDR3aa: CASSPGTGANQPQHF; CDR3nt: TGTGCCAGCTCACCAGGGACAGGGGCCAATCAGCCCCAGCATTTT
len: 16; v_gene: TRBV4-1; abundance: .; j_gene: TRBJ2-2; d_gene: .; CDR3aa: CASSAYGTPNTGELFF; CDR3nt: TGCGCCAGCAGCGCTTACGGGACACCCAACACCGGGGAGCTGTTTTTT
len: 14; v_gene: TRBV27; abundance: few; j_gene: TRBJ1-5; d_gene: .; CDR3aa: CASSTKHSNQPQHF; CDR3nt: TGTGCCAGCAGTACGAAGCATAGCAATCAGCCCCAGCATTTT
len: 16; v_gene: TRBV6-4; abundance: .; j_gene: TRBJ2-7; d_gene: .; CDR3aa: CASLPGRTPDFLEQYF; CDR3nt: TGTGCCAGCCTTCCTGGGCGGACACCTGATTTTTTAGAGCAGTACTTC